This TCR beta chain originates from a study of shared clonotypes between healthy human individuals. Study as a whole: Three plates were used per donor for CD4 naive, three for CD4 memory, two for CD8 naive and one for CD8 memory.

The study's findings and limits: Sampling included only blood; tissue repertoires likely differ.

V was pared by 4 bases and J by 8 bases, with 10 bases of the junction left unmatched. The CDR3 runs 16 residues. Germline V gene lookup returns CDR1 MNHEY and CDR2 SVGAGI. In the CD4+ fraction, cells were divided into CD45RA+ naive and CD45RA-negative memory subsets. This clone was detected only once. The antigen remains unidentified. Deep-level running was used for the assay. Method: immunoSEQ multiplex PCR; TCRdb's copy keeps in-frame clones and lacks some. Of more than 2 million clones in the sample, 95% were seen once. The receptor's source is a man between 18 and 35 years old in good health. The V gene is TRBV6-5, the J gene TRBJ2-2, with 10 nucleotides matching TRBD2. The specimen sequenced was naive CD4+ T cells sorted from blood. Subset meaning: CD45RA+ positively selected. CDR3 nucleotide sequence: TGTGCCAGCAGTTCTAGCGGGAGCGCCAGTATGGGGGAGCTGTTTTTT. This gives the protein CASSSSGSASMGELFF.